Each of the 13 T cell receptor beta chains below was sequenced from the same sample in a study of breast tumors, draining lymph nodes, adjacent tissues. TCRdb redid the calling of the multiplex PCR reads with MiXCR, one entry per CDR3 protein. In the table there are approximately 90,000 distinct CDR3 sequences, roughly 28% of which are singletons. The lymph nodes were axillary draining lymph nodes from breast cancer patients. Sequencing was performed on axillary lymph node tissue. These receptors all come from a female donor with breast cancer. Some clones in this sample may be carry-over from other donors' samples.

This clonotype was seen at least ten times. The chain combines TRBV11-2 with TRBJ2-1; D is possibly TRBD2 (6 bases). From germline, CDR1 is SGHAT and CDR2 FQNNGV. V lost 1 base and J 9 bases, leaving 10 bases between the germline ends. The CDR3 spans 13 residues. In DNA, the CDR3 is TGTGCCAGCAGCTTAGGGGACTTTGTTGAGCAGTTCTTC. Translating it yields CASSLGDFVEQFF.

On this clonotype: A junction boundary mismatches the germline segment, possibly from a read error. This sequence joins TRBV10-3 and TRBJ2-7; 7 bases agree with TRBD1. Germline CDR1 is ENHRY and CDR2 is SYGVKD. The CDR3 spans 17 residues. In DNA, the CDR3 is TGTGCCGTCAGTGATGTGTTGACAGGGCCCCGCACCTACGAGCAGTACTTC. This sequence encodes CAVSDVLTGPRTYEQYF.

This clonotype has ten or more counts. The V gene is TRBV11-3, the J gene TRBJ2-2; possibly TRBD1 or TRBD2 for D (5 bases each). With 5 bases removed from V and 5 bases from J, the gap between germline ends came to 18 bases. The length of the CDR3 is 16 residues. CDR1 and CDR2 from the germline V gene are SGHNT and YENEEA. The CDR3 spells CASSPLEGLVTGELFF. CDR3 bases: TGTGCCAGCAGCCCTCTCGAGGGGTTAGTAACCGGGGAGCTGTTTTTT.

This clonotype was seen many times. The chain has TRBV10-1 and TRBJ1-5, with D hard to call. The CDR3 consists of 14 residues. Germline V gives CDR1 WNHNN, CDR2 SYGVQD (reference sequence). V was cut by 4 bases and J by 9 bases, with 16 bases left in between. Written as DNA, the CDR3 is TGCGCCAGCAGTGGTCGGCGGAAGGATGGGCCCCAGCATTTT. It translates to CASSGRRKDGPQHF.

A note on this clonotype: The junction departs from germline at one end; a sequencing error may be responsible. The chain is built from TRBV12-3 or TRBV12-4 and TRBJ2-1, with D perhaps matching TRBD1 or TRBD2 (5 bases each). The CDR3 is 13 amino acids. CDR3 sequence reads: CAGSLGTGNEQFF. The CDR3, as DNA: TGTGCCGGCAGTTTAGGGACGGGCAATGAGCAGTTCTTC.

This clonotype was seen repeatedly, ten times or more. The chain is built from TRBV6-5 and TRBJ2-1; D may be TRBD2 (6 bases). Trimming shortened V by 6 bases and J by 6 bases, and 24 bases separated the two germline ends. The CDR3 length is 17 residues. The germline gives CDR1 MNHEY, CDR2 SVGAGI. CDR3: CASRLAAGTPMANEQFF. The CDR3 coding sequence is TGTGCCAGCAGGCTGGCCGCCGGGACTCCCATGGCCAATGAGCAGTTCTTC.

The chain combines TRBV6-2 or TRBV6-3 with TRBJ2-1; 8 bases align to TRBD2. Trimming took 6 bases from V and 12 from J; bases not matched to a gene: 13. This CDR3 has 14 residues. Per germline, CDR1 MNHEY and CDR2 SVGEGT. CDR3 nucleotide sequence: TGTGCCAGCAGCCAAGGACTAGCCACTACGAGGCAGTTCTTC. Its translation: CASSQGLATTRQFF.

At least ten counts were recorded for this clonotype. The chain joins TRBV24-1 to TRBJ2-4, with 7 bases that match TRBD1. Germline V gene data show CDR1 as KGHDR and CDR2 as SFDVKD. The ends lost 3 bases at V and 7 bases at J; junction bases unmatched: 8. The CDR3 sequence is 15 residues long. CDR3 protein: CATSDTRQGRNIQYF. As DNA, the CDR3 is TGTGCCACCAGTGATACTCGACAGGGTAGGAACATTCAGTACTTC.

This clonotype was counted ten times or more. This chain uses TRBV5-8 with TRBJ2-1; a possible D gene is TRBD1 (6 bases). CDR3 size: 14 residues. With 4 bases removed from V and 5 bases from J, the gap between germline ends came to 13 bases. Germline CDR1 SGHTS, CDR2 YDEGEE. CDR3 region: CASSVKQGNNEQFF. As DNA, the CDR3 is TGTGCCAGCAGCGTCAAACAGGGAAACAATGAGCAGTTCTTC.

V and J are TRBV7-2 and TRBJ1-6; D uncertain. The CDR3 spans 17 residues. Germline V gene lookup returns CDR1 SGHTA and CDR2 FQGNSA. V lost 2 bases and J lost 13, with 24 bases in between. This chain's CDR3 is CASSLLRSSSYNEPLHF. The CDR3 coding sequence is TGTGCCAGCAGCTTACTACGTTCTTCCTCCTATAATGAGCCCCTCCACTTT.

The chain carries TRBV24-1 and TRBJ1-6; perhaps TRBD1 as D (6 bases). In germline, CDR1 is KGHDR, CDR2 SFDVKD. V dropped 12 bases and J dropped 17 bases, with 16 bases sitting between them. The CDR3 is 10 residues long. The CDR3 bases are TGTGCCGGGGGGCGAGACTCTTTCCACTTT. Protein product: CAGGRDSFHF.

With respect to this clonotype: This may be a read error: a much more frequent sequence differs by one nucleotide. This chain joins TRBV5-4 and TRBJ2-4; weak D call: TRBD1 (6 bases). The CDR3 is 16 residues long. Germline lookup yields CDR1 SGHNT and CDR2 YYREEE (reference sequence). Trimming took 4 bases from V and 3 from J, leaving 17 bases between them. Here the CDR3 DNA reads TGTGCCAGCAGCCCTCGACAGGCTTGGGACAAAAACATTCAGTACTTC. The encoded protein is CASSPRQAWDKNIQYF.

The chain employs TRBV7-8 and TRBJ2-1, with D perhaps matching TRBD1 or TRBD2 (6 bases each). The CDR3 runs to 14 residues. Germline assignment: CDR1 SGHVS and CDR2 FQNEAQ. Trimming pared 0 bases from V and 9 bases from J, leaving 12 bases between. The DNA for the CDR3 is TGTGCCAGCAGCTTAGCAGGGGGGAACACTGAGCAGTTCTTC. Its translation is CASSLAGGNTEQFF.